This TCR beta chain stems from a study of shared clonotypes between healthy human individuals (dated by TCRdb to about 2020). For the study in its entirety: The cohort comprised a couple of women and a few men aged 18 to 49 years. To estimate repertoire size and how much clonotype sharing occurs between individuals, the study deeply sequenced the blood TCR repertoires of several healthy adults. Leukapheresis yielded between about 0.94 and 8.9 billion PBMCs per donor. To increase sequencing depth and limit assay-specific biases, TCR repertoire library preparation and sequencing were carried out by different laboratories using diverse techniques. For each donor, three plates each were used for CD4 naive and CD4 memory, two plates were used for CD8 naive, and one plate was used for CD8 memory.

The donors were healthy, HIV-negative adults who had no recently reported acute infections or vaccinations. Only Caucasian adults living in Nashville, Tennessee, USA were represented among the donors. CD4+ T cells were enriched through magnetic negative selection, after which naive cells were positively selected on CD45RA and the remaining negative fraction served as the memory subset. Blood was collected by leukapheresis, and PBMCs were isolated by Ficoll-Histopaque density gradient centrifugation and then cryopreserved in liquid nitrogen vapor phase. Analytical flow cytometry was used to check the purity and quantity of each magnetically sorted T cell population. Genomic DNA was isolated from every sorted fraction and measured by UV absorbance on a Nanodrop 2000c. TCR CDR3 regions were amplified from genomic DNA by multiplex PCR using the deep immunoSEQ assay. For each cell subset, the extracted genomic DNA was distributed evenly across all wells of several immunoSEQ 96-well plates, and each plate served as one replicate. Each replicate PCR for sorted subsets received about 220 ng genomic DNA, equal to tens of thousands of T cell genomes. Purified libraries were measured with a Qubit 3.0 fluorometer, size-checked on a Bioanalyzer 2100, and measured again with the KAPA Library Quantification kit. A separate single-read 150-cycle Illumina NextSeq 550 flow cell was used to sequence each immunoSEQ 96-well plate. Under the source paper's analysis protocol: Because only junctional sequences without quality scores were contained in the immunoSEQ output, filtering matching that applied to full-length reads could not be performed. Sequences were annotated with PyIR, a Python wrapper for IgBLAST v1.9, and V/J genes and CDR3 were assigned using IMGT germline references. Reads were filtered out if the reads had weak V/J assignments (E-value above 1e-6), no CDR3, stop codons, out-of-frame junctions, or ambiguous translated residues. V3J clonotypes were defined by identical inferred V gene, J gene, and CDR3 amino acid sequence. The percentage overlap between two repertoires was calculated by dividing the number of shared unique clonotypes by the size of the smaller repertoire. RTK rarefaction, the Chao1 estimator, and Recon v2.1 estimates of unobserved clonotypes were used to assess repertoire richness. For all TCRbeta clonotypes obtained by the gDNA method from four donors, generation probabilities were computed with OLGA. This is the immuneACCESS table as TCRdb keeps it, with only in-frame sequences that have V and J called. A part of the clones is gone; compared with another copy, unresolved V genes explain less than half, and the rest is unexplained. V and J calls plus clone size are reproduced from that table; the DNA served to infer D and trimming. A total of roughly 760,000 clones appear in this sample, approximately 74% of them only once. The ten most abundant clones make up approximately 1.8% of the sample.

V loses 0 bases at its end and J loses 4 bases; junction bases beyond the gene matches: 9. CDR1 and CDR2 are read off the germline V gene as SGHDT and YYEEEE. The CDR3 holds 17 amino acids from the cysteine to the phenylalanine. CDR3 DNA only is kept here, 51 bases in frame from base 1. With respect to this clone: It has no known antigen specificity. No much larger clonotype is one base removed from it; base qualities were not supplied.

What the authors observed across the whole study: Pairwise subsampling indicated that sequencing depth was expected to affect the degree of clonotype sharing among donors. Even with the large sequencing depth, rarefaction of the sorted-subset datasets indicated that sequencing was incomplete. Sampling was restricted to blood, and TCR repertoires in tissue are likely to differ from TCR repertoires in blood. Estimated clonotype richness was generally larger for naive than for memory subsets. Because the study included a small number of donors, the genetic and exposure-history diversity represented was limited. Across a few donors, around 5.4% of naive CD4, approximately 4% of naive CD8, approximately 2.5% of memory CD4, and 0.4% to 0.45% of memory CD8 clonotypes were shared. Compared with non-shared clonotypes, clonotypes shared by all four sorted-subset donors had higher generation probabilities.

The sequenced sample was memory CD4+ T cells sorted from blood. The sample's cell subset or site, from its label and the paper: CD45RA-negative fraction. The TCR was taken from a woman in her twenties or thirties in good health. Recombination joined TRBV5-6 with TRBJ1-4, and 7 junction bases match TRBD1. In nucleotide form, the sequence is TGTGCCAGCAGCTTGGGATGGCCAGGGGGTCTTAATGAAAAACTGTTTTTT. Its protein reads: CASSLGWPGGLNEKLFF.